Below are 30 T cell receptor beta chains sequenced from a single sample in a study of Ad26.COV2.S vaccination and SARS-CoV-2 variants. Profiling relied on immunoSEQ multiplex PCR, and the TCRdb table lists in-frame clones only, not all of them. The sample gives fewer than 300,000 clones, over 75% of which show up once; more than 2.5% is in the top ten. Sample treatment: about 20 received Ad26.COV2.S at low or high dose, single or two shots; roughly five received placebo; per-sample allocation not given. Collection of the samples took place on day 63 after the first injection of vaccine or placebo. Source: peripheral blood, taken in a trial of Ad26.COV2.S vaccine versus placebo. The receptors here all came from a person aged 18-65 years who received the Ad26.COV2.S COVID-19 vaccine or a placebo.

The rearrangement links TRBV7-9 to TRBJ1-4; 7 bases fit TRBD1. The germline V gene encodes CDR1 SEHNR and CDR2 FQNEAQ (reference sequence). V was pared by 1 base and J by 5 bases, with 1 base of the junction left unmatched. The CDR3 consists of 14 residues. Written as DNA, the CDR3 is TGTGCCAGCAGCTTAGGGGACAGCAATGAAAAACTGTTTTTT. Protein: CASSLGDSNEKLFF. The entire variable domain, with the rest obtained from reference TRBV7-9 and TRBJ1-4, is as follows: DTGVSQNPRHKITKRGQNVTFRCDPISEHNRLYWYRQTLGQGPEFLTYFQNEAQLEKSRLLSDRFSAERPKGSFSTLEIQRTEQGDSAMYLCASSLGDSNEKLFFGSGTQLSVL.

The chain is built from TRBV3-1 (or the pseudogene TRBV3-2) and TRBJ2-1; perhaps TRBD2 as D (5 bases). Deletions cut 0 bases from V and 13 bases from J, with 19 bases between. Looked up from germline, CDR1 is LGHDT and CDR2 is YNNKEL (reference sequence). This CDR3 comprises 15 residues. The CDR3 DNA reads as TGTGCCAGCAGCCAAGATCTAGGAGGCGGGCAGATTCAGTTCTTC. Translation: CASSQDLGGGQIQFF.

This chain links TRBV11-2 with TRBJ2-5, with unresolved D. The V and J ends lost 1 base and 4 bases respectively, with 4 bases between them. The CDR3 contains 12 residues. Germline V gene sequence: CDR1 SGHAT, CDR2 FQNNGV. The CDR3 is CASSLVPETQYF. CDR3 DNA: TGTGCCAGCAGCTTAGTACCAGAGACCCAGTACTTC.

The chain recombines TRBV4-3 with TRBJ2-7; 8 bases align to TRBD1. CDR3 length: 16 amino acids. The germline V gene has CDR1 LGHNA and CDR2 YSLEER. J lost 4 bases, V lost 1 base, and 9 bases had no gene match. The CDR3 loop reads CASSQVLSGGSYEQYF. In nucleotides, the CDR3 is TGCGCCAGCAGCCAAGTCTTATCAGGGGGCAGTTACGAGCAGTACTTC.

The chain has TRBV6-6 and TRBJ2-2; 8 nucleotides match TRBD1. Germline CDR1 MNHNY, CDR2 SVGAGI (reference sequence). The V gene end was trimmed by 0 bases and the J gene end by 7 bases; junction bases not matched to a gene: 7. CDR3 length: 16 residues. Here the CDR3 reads CASSYSQGAVIGELFF. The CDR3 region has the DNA TGTGCCAGCAGTTACTCGCAGGGGGCAGTAATCGGGGAGCTGTTTTTT.

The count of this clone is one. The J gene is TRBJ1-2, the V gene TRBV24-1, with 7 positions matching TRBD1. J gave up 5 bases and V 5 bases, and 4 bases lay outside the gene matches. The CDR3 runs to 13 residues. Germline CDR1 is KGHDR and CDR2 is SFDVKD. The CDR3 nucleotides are TGTGCCACCAGTGCGTCGACAGGGTATGGCTACACCTTC. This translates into CATSASTGYGYTF.

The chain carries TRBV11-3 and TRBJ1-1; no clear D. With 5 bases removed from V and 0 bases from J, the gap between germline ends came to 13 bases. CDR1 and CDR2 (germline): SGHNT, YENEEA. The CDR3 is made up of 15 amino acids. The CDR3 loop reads CASSPRAGMNTEAFF. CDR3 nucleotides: TGTGCCAGCAGCCCACGGGCGGGGATGAACACTGAAGCTTTCTTT.

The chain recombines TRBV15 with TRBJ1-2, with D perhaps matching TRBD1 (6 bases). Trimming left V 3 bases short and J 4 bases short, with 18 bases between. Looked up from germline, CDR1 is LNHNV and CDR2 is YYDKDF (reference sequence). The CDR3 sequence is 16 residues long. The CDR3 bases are TGTGCCACCAGCAGCACTGGGACACGAAAACTCTATGGCTACACCTTC. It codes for CATSSTGTRKLYGYTF.

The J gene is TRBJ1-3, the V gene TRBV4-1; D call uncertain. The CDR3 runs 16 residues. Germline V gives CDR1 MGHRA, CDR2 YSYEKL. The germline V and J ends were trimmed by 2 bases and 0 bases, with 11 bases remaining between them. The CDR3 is CASSQRSGDSGNTIYF. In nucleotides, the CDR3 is TGCGCCAGCAGCCAACGATCTGGGGACTCTGGAAACACCATATATTTT.

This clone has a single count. This CDR3 is CASSYTSGGVWYF. CDR3 DNA: TGTGCCAGCAGCTATACTAGCGGGGGGGTGTGGTATTTT. The chain uses TRBV12-3 or TRBV12-4 and TRBJ2-3; 13 bases match TRBD2. V gave up 6 bases and J gave up 14 bases; unmatched junction bases: 8. The length of the CDR3 is 13 residues.

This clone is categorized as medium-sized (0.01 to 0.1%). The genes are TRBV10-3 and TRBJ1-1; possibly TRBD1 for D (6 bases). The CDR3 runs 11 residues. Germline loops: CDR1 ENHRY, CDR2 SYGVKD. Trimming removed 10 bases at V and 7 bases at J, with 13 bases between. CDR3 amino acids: CATGGHFEAFF. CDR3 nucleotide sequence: TGTGCCACCGGGGGACACTTTGAAGCTTTCTTT.

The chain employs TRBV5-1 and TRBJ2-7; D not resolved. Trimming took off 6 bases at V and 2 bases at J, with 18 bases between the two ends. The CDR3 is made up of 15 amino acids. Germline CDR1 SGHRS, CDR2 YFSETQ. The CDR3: CASNKNTGLAYEQYF. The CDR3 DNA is TGCGCCAGCAACAAAAACACCGGGTTAGCCTACGAGCAGTACTTC.

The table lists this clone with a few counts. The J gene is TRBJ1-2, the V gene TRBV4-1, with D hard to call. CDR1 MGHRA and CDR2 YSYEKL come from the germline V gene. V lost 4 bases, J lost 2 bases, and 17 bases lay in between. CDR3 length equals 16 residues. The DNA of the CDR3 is TGCGCCAGCAGCCTAAATATGGTCAGCGGAAACTATGGCTACACCTTC. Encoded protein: CASSLNMVSGNYGYTF.

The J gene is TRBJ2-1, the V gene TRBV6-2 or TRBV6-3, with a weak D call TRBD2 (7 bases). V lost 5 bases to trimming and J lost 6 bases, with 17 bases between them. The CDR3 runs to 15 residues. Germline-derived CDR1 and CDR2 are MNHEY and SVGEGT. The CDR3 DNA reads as TGTGCCAGCAGTGATTGGGGGGGCGGTTTCAATGAGCAGTTCTTC. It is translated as CASSDWGGGFNEQFF.

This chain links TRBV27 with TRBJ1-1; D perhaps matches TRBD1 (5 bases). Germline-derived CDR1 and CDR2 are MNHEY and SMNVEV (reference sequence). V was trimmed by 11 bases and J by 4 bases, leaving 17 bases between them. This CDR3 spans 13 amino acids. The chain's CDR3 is CAGETAPSTEAFF. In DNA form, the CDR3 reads TGTGCCGGAGAGACAGCCCCGAGCACTGAAGCTTTCTTT.

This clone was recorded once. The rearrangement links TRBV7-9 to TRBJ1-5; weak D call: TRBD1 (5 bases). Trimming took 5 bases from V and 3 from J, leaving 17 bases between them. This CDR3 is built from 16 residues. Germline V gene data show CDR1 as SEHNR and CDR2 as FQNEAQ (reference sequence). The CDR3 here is CASSPDPDSHNQPQHF. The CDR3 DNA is TGTGCCAGCAGCCCGGACCCTGACAGTCACAATCAGCCCCAGCATTTT.

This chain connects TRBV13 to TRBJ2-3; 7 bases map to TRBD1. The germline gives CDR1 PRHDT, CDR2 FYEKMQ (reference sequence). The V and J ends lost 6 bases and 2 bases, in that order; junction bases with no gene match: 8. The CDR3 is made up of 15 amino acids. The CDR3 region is CASSQPTGFTDTQYF. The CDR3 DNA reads TGTGCCAGCAGTCAACCGACAGGGTTCACAGATACGCAGTATTTT.

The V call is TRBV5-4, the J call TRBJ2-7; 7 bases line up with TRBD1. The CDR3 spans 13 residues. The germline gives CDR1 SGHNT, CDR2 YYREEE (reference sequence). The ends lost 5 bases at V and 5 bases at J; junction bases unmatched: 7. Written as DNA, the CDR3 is TGTGCCAGCAGTTTCCAGGGGGTGGACGAGCAGTACTTC. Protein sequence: CASSFQGVDEQYF.

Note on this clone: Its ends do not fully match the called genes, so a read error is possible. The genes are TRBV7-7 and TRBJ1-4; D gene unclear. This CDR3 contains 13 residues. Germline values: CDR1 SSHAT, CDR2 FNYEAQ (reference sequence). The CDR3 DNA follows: TGTGCTAGCAGCCAAGCAACTAATGAAAAACTGTTTTTT. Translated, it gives CASSQATNEKLFF. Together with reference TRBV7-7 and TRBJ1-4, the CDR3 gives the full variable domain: GAGVSQSPRYKVTKRGQDVTLRCDPISSHATLYWYQQALGQGPEFLTYFNYEAQPDKSGLPSDRFSAERPEGSISTLTIQRTEQRDSAMYRCASSQATNEKLFFGSGTQLSVL.

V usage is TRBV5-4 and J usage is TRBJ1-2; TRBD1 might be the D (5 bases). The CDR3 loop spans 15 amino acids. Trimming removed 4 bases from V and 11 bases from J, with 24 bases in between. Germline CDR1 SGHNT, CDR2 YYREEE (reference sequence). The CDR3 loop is CASSPGVADPKGYTF. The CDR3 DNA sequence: TGTGCCAGCAGCCCCGGGGTGGCGGATCCTAAGGGGTACACCTTC.

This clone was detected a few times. CDR3 region: CASSFAGGRAYYGYTF. In DNA form, the CDR3 reads TGTGCCAGCAGTTTCGCCGGAGGCAGGGCCTACTATGGCTACACCTTC. The chain has TRBV27 and TRBJ1-2, with D maybe TRBD1 (5 bases). Trimming took off 3 bases at V and 3 bases at J, with 17 bases between the two ends. The CDR3 length is 16 residues. The germline gives CDR1 MNHEY, CDR2 SMNVEV (reference sequence).

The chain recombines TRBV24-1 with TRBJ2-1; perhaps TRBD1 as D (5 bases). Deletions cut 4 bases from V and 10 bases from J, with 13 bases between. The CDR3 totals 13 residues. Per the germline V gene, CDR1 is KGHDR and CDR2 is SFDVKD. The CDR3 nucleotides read TGTGCCACCAGTGACACACAGGTTTTGGAGCAGTTCTTC. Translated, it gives CATSDTQVLEQFF.

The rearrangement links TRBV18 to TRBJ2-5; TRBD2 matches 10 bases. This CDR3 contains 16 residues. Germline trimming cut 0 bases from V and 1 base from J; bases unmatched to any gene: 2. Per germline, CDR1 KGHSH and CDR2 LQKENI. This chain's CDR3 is CASSPPIAGGQETQYF. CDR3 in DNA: TGTGCCAGCTCACCACCCATAGCGGGAGGCCAAGAGACCCAGTACTTC.

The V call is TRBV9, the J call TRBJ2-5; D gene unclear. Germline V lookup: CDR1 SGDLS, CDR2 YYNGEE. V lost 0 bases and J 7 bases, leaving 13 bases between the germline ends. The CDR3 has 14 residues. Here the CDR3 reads CASSVEWLGGTQYF. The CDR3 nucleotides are TGTGCCAGCAGCGTAGAATGGTTAGGTGGGACCCAGTACTTC.

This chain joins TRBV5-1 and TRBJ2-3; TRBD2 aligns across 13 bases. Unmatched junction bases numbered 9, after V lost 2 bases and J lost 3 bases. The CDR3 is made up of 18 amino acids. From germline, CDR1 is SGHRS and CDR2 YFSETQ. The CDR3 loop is CASSLGTSGRAVTDTQYF. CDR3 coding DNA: TGCGCCAGCAGCTTAGGAACTAGCGGGAGGGCCGTTACAGATACGCAGTATTTT.

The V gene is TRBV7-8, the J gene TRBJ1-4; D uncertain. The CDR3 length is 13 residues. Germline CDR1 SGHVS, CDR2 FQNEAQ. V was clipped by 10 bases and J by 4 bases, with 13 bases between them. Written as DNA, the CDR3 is TGTGCCACCGCCCGGAGGGATAATGAAAAACTGTTTTTT. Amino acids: CATARRDNEKLFF.

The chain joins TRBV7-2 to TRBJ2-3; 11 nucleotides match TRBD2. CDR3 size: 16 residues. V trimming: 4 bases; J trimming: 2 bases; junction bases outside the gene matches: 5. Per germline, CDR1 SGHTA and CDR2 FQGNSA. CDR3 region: CASSSSGGTTTDTQYF. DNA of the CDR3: TGTGCCAGCAGCTCTAGCGGGGGGACCACCACAGATACGCAGTATTTT.

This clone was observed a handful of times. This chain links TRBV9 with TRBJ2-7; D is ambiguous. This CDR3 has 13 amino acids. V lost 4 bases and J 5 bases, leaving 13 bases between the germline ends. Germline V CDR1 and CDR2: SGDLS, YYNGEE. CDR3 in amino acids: CASSPRLGNEQYF. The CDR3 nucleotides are TGTGCCAGCAGCCCTCGCTTGGGAAACGAGCAGTACTTC.

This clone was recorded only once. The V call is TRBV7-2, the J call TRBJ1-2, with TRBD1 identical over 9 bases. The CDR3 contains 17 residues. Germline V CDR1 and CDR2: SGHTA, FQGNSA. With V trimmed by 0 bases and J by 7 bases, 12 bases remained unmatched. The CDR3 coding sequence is TGTGCCAGCAGCTTAGCGGGGGCCTCGGACAGGGGTGGTGGCTACACCTTC. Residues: CASSLAGASDRGGGYTF.

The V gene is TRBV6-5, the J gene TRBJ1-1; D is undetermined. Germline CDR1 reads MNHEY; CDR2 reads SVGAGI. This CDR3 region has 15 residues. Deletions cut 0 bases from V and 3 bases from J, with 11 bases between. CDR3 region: CASSYSTSRDTEAFF. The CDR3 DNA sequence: TGTGCCAGCAGTTACTCGACTTCCCGGGACACTGAAGCTTTCTTT.